These 3 T cell receptor beta chains share one sample of origin, sequenced in a study of Ad26.COV2.S vaccination and SARS-CoV-2 variants. Measured with immunoSEQ multiplex PCR; TCRdb has only the in-frame clones, and not every one. The sample consists of around 270,000 clones, around 85% of them appearing once. Treatment in this sample: roughly 20 received Ad26.COV2.S at low or high dose, single or two shots; several received placebo; per-sample allocation not given. Day 63 after the first vaccine or placebo injection was the time point for sampling. The starting material was peripheral blood, obtained in a trial of Ad26.COV2.S vaccine versus placebo. Receptors were obtained from a person between 18 and 59 years old who received the Ad26.COV2.S COVID-19 vaccine or a placebo.

This sequence joins TRBV4-3 and TRBJ2-1; 15 bases line up with TRBD2. With 6 bases clipped from V and 7 bases from J, the junction kept 4 bases outside the gene matches. This CDR3 is built from 15 residues. Germline V lookup: CDR1 LGHNA, CDR2 YSLEER. This chain's CDR3 is CASRQGLAGGNEQFF. In DNA, the CDR3 is TGCGCCAGCAGACAGGGACTAGCGGGAGGAAATGAGCAGTTCTTC.

The gene calls are TRBV30 and TRBJ2-1; TRBD2 matches at 7 bases. Trimming cost V 3 bases and J 13 bases; bases outside gene matches: 12. The CDR3 is made up of 13 amino acids. CDR1 GTSNPN and CDR2 SVGIG come from the germline V gene (reference sequence). CDR3 bases: TGTGCCTGGAGAGAGGGGTCGTGGGAGGGTCAGTTCTTC. It encodes CAWREGSWEGQFF.

This chain links TRBV5-8 with TRBJ1-1; 7 positions match TRBD1. Germline lookup yields CDR1 SGHTS and CDR2 YDEGEE. V shed 2 bases and J 1 base; nucleotides not matched to a gene: 5. CDR3 length: 15 residues. In DNA, the CDR3 is TGTGCCAGCAGCTTTCATCAGGGGGGGAACACTGAAGCTTTCTTT. Encoded protein: CASSFHQGGNTEAFF.